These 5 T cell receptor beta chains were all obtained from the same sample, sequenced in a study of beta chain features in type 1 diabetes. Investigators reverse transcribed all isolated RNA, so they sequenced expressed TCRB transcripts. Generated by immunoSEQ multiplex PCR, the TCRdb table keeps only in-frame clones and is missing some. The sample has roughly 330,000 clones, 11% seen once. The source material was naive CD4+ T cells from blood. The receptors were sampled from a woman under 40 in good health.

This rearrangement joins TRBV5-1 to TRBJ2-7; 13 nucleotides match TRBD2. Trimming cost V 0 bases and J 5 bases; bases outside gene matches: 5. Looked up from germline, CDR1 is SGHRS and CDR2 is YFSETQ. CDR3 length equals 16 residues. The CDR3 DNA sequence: TGCGCCAGCAGCTTGGGAGGACTAGCGGGAGTGGACGAGCAGTACTTC. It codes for CASSLGGLAGVDEQYF.

CDR3 loop: CASSLGSGRSYNEQFF. CDR3 nucleotide sequence: TGTGCCAGTAGTCTGGGGAGCGGGAGGTCCTACAATGAGCAGTTCTTC. The chain uses TRBV19 and TRBJ2-1, with TRBD2 matching over 9 bases. The CDR3 is made up of 16 amino acids. The V and J ends lost 5 bases and 1 base, in that order; junction bases with no gene match: 6. Germline V gene sequence: CDR1 LNHDA, CDR2 SQIVND (reference sequence).

In DNA form, the CDR3 reads TGTGCCAGCTCACTAACTAGCGGGAGGCCCAGCTCTGGGGCCAACGTCCTGACTTTC. This codes for CASSLTSGRPSSGANVLTF. The chain has TRBV18 and TRBJ2-6; 12 nucleotides line up with TRBD2. Trimming took 4 bases from V and 0 from J; bases not matched to a gene: 7. The CDR3 is 19 amino acids. Germline lookup yields CDR1 KGHSH and CDR2 LQKENI.

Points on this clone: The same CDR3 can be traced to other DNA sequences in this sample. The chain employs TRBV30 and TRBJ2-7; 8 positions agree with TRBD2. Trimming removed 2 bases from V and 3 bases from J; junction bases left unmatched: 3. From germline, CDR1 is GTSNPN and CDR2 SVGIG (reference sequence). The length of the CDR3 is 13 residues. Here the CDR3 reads CAWSTSGRYEQYF. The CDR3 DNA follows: TGTGCCTGGAGTACTAGCGGTCGCTACGAGCAGTACTTC.

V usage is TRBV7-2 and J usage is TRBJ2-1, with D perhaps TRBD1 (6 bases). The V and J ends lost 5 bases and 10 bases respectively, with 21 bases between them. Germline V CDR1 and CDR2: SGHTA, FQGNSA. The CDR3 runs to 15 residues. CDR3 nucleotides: TGTGCCAGCAGCCTTCCCTGGGGGACAACCATAGAGCAGTTCTTC. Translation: CASSLPWGTTIEQFF.